The TCR beta chain described here comes from a study of blood T cell repertoires in COVID-19. Whole-study context: The samples span acute and convalescent COVID-19 from the United States, Italy and Spain. The analysed material was cDNA or gDNA that came from T cells, B-cell-depleted T cells, or PBMCs.

The CDR3 covers 16 residues. Germline lookup yields CDR1 SGHRS and CDR2 YFSETQ. V dropped 4 bases and J dropped 4; count of bases not matched to a gene: 11. The data were produced by immunoSEQ multiplex PCR, yet TCRdb's version contains in-frame clones alone and is incomplete. The repertoire holds about 230,000 clones, less than 90% seen once, with around 2.6% in the top ten. The gene calls are TRBV5-1 and TRBJ1-5; the match to TRBD1 covers 7 bases. The sample consisted of peripheral blood. The sequence derives from an older woman with active or convalescent COVID-19. The CDR3 loop reads CASSQGQLGENQPQHF. The CDR3 bases are TGCGCCAGCAGCCAGGGACAGTTGGGTGAAAATCAGCCCCAGCATTTT.